Listed below are T cell receptor beta chains from one sample, sequenced in a study of TIL therapy for anti-PD-1-resistant metastatic lung cancer. The protocol was immunoSEQ multiplex PCR, while the TCRdb copy is restricted to in-frame clones and leaves out a portion. The sample carries nearly 15,000 clones, 86% recorded once. Sequencing was performed on blood, taken at baseline. Receptors were obtained from a person aged 30 to 80 with non-small cell lung cancer. CDR3s include the opening cysteine and the closing phenylalanine or tryptophan. The D gene is left open where the match is weak. Some rows have no size entry. The others give once, few or many, or a class for an expanded clone.

clone_size,d_call,j_call,v_call,cdr3_nt,cdr3_aa
NA,TRBD2,TRBJ2-7,TRBV7-9,TGTGCCAGCAGCCGGGAGGGCTCCTACGAGCAGTACTTC,CASSREGSYEQYF
NA,TRBD2,TRBJ2-2,TRBV6-1,TGTGCCAGCAGTCCCGGGACTAGAATTACCGGGGAGCTGTTTTTT,CASSPGTRITGELFF
NA,TRBD1,TRBJ1-3,TRBV30,TGTGCCTGGAAGACAGGGGGGCCTGCAAACACCATATATTTT,CAWKTGGPANTIYF
once,NA,TRBJ2-1,TRBV7-9,TGTGCCAGCAGCCCCCCCGGGATTATGAACAATGAGCAGTTCTTC,CASSPPGIMNNEQFF
NA,TRBD1,TRBJ1-4,TRBV19,TGTGCCAGTACCACGACAGGGTTATCTAATGAAAAACTGTTTTTT,CASTTTGLSNEKLFF
NA,NA,TRBJ2-1,TRBV7-9,TGTGCCAGCAGCAGCCCGCCCATCTTAGGTGAGCAGTTCTTC,CASSSPPILGEQFF
NA,NA,TRBJ1-1,TRBV19,TGTGCCAGTACTACAGGGTCTTCTGAAGCTTTCTTT,CASTTGSSEAFF
NA,TRBD1,TRBJ1-6,TRBV9,TGTGCCAGCAGCGCCGGACAGGGAGGGAATTCACCCCTCCACTTT,CASSAGQGGNSPLHF
NA,NA,TRBJ1-6,TRBV7-2,TGTGCCAGCAGCAGTAGGACAGTCTCCTATAATTCACCCCTCCACTTT,CASSSRTVSYNSPLHF
NA,NA,TRBJ1-1,TRBV20-1,TGCAGTGCTATTTCTGGGGGTAGGGCTTTCTTT,CSAISGGRAFF
NA,NA,TRBJ1-1,TRBV4-3,TGCGCCAGCAGCCAAGATGTCAGATTGAACACTGAAGCTTTCTTT,CASSQDVRLNTEAFF
NA,TRBD1,TRBJ2-1,TRBV7-9,TGTGCCAGCAGCCCCACAGGGGATTACAATGAGCAGTTCTTC,CASSPTGDYNEQFF
NA,NA,TRBJ2-4,TRBV6-1,TGTGCCAGCAGTGTGGGGCCACCGAAAAACATTCAGTACTTC,CASSVGPPKNIQYF
NA,TRBD2,TRBJ2-2,TRBV7-3,TGTGCCAGCAGCTTAAAGGGAGGGGCGAGCACCGGGGAGCTGTTTTTT,CASSLKGGASTGELFF
NA,NA,TRBJ1-1,TRBV7-2,TGTGCCAGCAGCTGGACTATCCTGAACACTGAAGCTTTCTTT,CASSWTILNTEAFF
NA,NA,TRBJ2-3,TRBV10-3,TGTGCCATCAGTGTAGGGGGGACTCGGGCAGATACGCAGTATTTT,CAISVGGTRADTQYF
NA,TRBD1,TRBJ2-3,TRBV6-5,TGTGCCAGCAGTTACTCCGGGACAGGGGGCACAGATACGCAGTATTTT,CASSYSGTGGTDTQYF
few,TRBD2,TRBJ2-3,TRBV7-2,TGTGCCAGCAGCACGCGGGCTAGCGGGCTGAGCACAGATACGCAGTATTTT,CASSTRASGLSTDTQYF
NA,TRBD1,TRBJ2-5,TRBV9,TGTGCCAGCAGCGTTGGACAGGGTTGGGAGACCCAGTACTTC,CASSVGQGWETQYF
once,NA,TRBJ2-7,TRBV2,TGTGCCAGCTTGTTTCAGCGGGACAGAGCCTCCTACGAGCAGTACTTC,CASLFQRDRASYEQYF
NA,NA,TRBJ2-7,TRBV10-3,TGTGCCATCAGTGAGGGGCGGAGCTCCTACGAGCAGTACTTC,CAISEGRSSYEQYF
NA,NA,TRBJ2-5,TRBV10-3,TGTGCCATCAGTGAACGGGGGGAGACCCAGTACTTC,CAISERGETQYF
NA,NA,TRBJ2-2,TRBV11-3,TGTGCCAGCAGCTTAATAGACACGGACACCGGGGAGCTGTTTTTT,CASSLIDTDTGELFF
NA,NA,TRBJ2-3,TRBV30,TGTGCCTGGAGTGCCATCGGGCTAGCAACAGATACGCAGTATTTT,CAWSAIGLATDTQYF
NA,NA,TRBJ1-1,TRBV19,TGTGCCAGTAGTATGTGGAGGACTCCCCAAACTTTCTTT,CASSMWRTPQTFF
few,NA,TRBJ1-1,TRBV7-9,TGTGCCAGCAGTCCCGTCGTCCCTGAAGCTTTCTTT,CASSPVVPEAFF
once,NA,TRBJ2-5,TRBV7-7,TGTGCCAGCAGTTTTGGACTTCAAGAGACCCAGTACTTC,CASSFGLQETQYF
NA,NA,TRBJ2-7,TRBV28,TGTGCCAGCAGTTTAGTCAGGAGCTCCTACGAGCAGTACTTC,CASSLVRSSYEQYF
NA,NA,TRBJ1-2,TRBV2,TGTGCCAGCAGTGGCGATTCTTACGGCTACACCTTC,CASSGDSYGYTF
NA,NA,TRBJ2-2,TRBV11-2,TGTGCCAGCAGCCGCGAGGGGGGGACAGGTTGGGAGCTGTTTTTT,CASSREGGTGWELFF
once,NA,TRBJ2-7,TRBV19,TGTGCCAGTAGTACCCGCGCCAGGGGAACCTACGAGCAGTACTTC,CASSTRARGTYEQYF
NA,NA,TRBJ1-6,TRBV4-3,TGCGCCAGCAGCCAAGTCTGGGGCATCAGTTCACCCCTCCACTTT,CASSQVWGISSPLHF
NA,TRBD1,TRBJ1-1,TRBV2,TGTGCCAGCGACCCCAGGGGGCGGACTGAAGCTTTCTTT,CASDPRGRTEAFF
NA,NA,TRBJ1-2,TRBV7-3,TGTGCCAGCAGCTTAGGGGGACGTCGGACCTATGGCTACACCTTC,CASSLGGRRTYGYTF
NA,TRBD1,TRBJ2-2,TRBV19,TGTGCCAGTACCTATGGTGGGACAGGGTACACCGGGGAGCTGTTTTTT,CASTYGGTGYTGELFF
NA,TRBD2,TRBJ2-2,TRBV5-4,TGTGCCAGCAGCTCCGGGACTAGCGTCTTCGGGGAGCTGTTTTTT,CASSSGTSVFGELFF
NA,NA,TRBJ2-3,TRBV19,TGTGCCAGCACCCCGGGCGGGGCAGATACGCAGTATTTT,CASTPGGADTQYF
NA,NA,TRBJ1-6,TRBV30,TGTGCCTGTCTCGGACGGAATAATTCACCCCTCCACTTT,CACLGRNNSPLHF
NA,NA,TRBJ2-5,TRBV5-1,TGCGCCAGCAGCTTGGCTCCCGACCTCAGATTAGAGACCCAGTACTTC,CASSLAPDLRLETQYF
NA,NA,TRBJ2-1,TRBV29-1,TGCAGCGGACGGTCTTTCAGCTCCTACAATGAGCAGTTCTTC,CSGRSFSSYNEQFF
NA,NA,TRBJ1-5,TRBV7-2,TGTGCCAGCAGCTTAGGATGGGACCAGCCCCAGCATTTT,CASSLGWDQPQHF
NA,TRBD1,TRBJ2-3,TRBV28,TGTGCCAGCAGTTTTCCAGGGGGTATTACCCGTTTT,CASSFPGGITRF
NA,NA,TRBJ1-2,TRBV5-1,TGCGCCAGCAGCTTGGTGGGGCGATCGGGCCAATATGGCTACACCTTC,CASSLVGRSGQYGYTF
NA,NA,TRBJ2-5,TRBV19,TGTGCCAGTAAGGCAGGGGCCCAAGAGACCCAGTACTTC,CASKAGAQETQYF
NA,NA,TRBJ1-1,TRBV15,TGTGCCACCAGCAGGCCCGGTGCGAGGAACACTGAAGCTTTCTTT,CATSRPGARNTEAFF
NA,NA,TRBJ1-5,TRBV25-1,TGTGCCAGCAGTGGAGGGCCGGGGAATCAGCCCCAGCATTTT,CASSGGPGNQPQHF
NA,NA,TRBJ2-1,TRBV18,TGTGCCAGCTCAACTACCGGGGGTAGGAAGTACAATGAGCAGTTCTTC,CASSTTGGRKYNEQFF
once,NA,TRBJ1-2,TRBV21-1,TGTGCCAGCAGCAAAAAGGCCGAGGGCTATGGCTACACCTTC,CASSKKAEGYGYTF
few,NA,TRBJ2-7,TRBV28,TGTGCCAGCAAGGTTGCGACAGGACCATCCTACGAGCAGTACTTC,CASKVATGPSYEQYF